The rows below give T cell receptor beta chains drawn from one sample of a study of OX40 agonist ivuxolimab in advanced cancers. Method: immunoSEQ multiplex PCR; TCRdb's copy keeps in-frame clones and lacks some. The data contain tens of thousands of clones, approximately 83% of them seen just once; the ten biggest clones take up around a fifth. Sequencing used CD4+ or CD8+ T cells sorted from blood, obtained in a trial of the OX40 agonist ivuxolimab. The receptors shown here come from an adult with an advanced solid tumor such as melanoma, head and neck, liver or kidney cancer. Each CDR3 is given with its conserved first and last residue. The D gene is left open where the match is weak. Expanded clones get a size class; other rows say once, few or many, or leave the size out.

V gene,clone size,D gene,J gene,CDR3 DNA,CDR3 protein
TRBV7-9,-,TRBD1,TRBJ1-1,TGTGCCAGCAGCTCCCCGATGGGGACAGGGGTCACTGAAGCTTTCTTT,CASSSPMGTGVTEAFF
TRBV4-1,-,TRBD1,TRBJ2-7,TGCGCCAGCAGCCAAGATCCGGGGACAGGGAAATACGAGCAGTACTTC,CASSQDPGTGKYEQYF
TRBV18,-,-,TRBJ1-5,TGTGCCAGCTCACTCCGGGACGGCGACAATCAGCCCCAGCATTTT,CASSLRDGDNQPQHF
TRBV7-3,-,-,TRBJ2-1,TGTGCCAGCAGCTTAGCGGGGTCGTACAATGAGCAGTTCTTC,CASSLAGSYNEQFF
TRBV6-5,-,-,TRBJ2-7,TGTGCCAGCAGGATTACAGCGGACCGTCGGTACGAGCAGTACTTC,CASRITADRRYEQYF
TRBV27,-,-,TRBJ1-5,TGTGCCAGCAGTTTACGGTCGGATCAGCCCCAGCATTTT,CASSLRSDQPQHF
TRBV19,-,-,TRBJ2-2,TGTGCCAGTAGTCTAGGTGTGGCTGACACCGGGGAGCTGTTTTTT,CASSLGVADTGELFF
TRBV15,-,TRBD2,TRBJ2-3,TGTGCCACCAGCCCAAGACTAGCGGGAGCCACCGGGCGTGATACGCAGTATTTT,CATSPRLAGATGRDTQYF
TRBV6-6,once,TRBD1,TRBJ1-2,TGTGCCAGCAGTTGGCGACAGGGGTCTGGCTACACCTTC,CASSWRQGSGYTF
TRBV5-4,-,-,TRBJ2-2,TGTGCCAGCAGCTTGGAGGCGGGAACGAACACCGGGGAGCTGTTTTTT,CASSLEAGTNTGELFF
TRBV11-3,once,TRBD2,TRBJ2-2,TGTGCCAGCAGCCGACTCCCTAGCGGGCTAAACACCGGGGAGCTGTTTTTT,CASSRLPSGLNTGELFF
TRBV2,-,-,TRBJ1-4,TGTGCCAGCTTGGCAGCTAATGAAAAACTGTTTTTT,CASLAANEKLFF
TRBV7-8,-,TRBD1,TRBJ1-2,TGTGCCAGCACCCCAGGGGACAGGGGGAACTATGGCTACACCTTC,CASTPGDRGNYGYTF
TRBV7-9,medium-sized,-,TRBJ2-3,TGTGCCAGCAGCCCGCCGGGGTTGTCTACAGATACGCAGTATTTT,CASSPPGLSTDTQYF
TRBV5-1,-,-,TRBJ2-3,TGCGCCAGCAGCTTATACTCTGATACGCAGTATTTT,CASSLYSDTQYF
TRBV5-4,-,TRBD1,TRBJ2-2,TGTGCCAGCAGCCATACAGGGGGCGAGAACACCGGGAAGCTGTTTTTT,CASSHTGGENTGKLFF
TRBV11-2,medium-sized,-,TRBJ2-7,TGTGCCAGCAGCCCTGGGTACGAGCAGTACTTC,CASSPGYEQYF
TRBV2,-,TRBD2,TRBJ2-1,TGTGCCAGCATTGGAACTAGCGGGGCGAACTACAATGAGCAGTTCTTC,CASIGTSGANYNEQFF
TRBV4-1,-,-,TRBJ1-2,TGCGCCAGCAGCCAAGAATACAGGGTGGGAATCTATTATGGCTACACCTTC,CASSQEYRVGIYYGYTF
TRBV4-2,-,-,TRBJ1-1,TGTGCCAGCAGCCAAGATAAGGAGGGCACTGAAGCTTTCTTT,CASSQDKEGTEAFF
TRBV7-3,-,-,TRBJ2-1,TGTGCCAGCAGCTTATTAGGGTCCAATGAGCAGTTCTTC,CASSLLGSNEQFF